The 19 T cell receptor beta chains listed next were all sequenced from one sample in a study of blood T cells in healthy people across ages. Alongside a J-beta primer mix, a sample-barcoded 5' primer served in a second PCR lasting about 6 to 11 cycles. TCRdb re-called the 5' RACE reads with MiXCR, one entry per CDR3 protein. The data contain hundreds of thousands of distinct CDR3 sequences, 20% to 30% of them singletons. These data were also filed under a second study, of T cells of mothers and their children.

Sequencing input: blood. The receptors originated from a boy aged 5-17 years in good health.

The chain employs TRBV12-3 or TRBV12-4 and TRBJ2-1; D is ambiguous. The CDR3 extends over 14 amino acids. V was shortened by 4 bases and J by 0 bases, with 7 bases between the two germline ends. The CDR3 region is CASSYMSSYNEQFF. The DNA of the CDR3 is TGTGCCAGCAGTTACATGAGCTCCTACAATGAGCAGTTCTTC.

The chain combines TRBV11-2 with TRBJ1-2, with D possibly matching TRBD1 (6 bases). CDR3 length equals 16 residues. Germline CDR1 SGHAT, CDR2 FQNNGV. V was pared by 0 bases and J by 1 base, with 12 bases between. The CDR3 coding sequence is TGTGCCAGCAGCTTAGATCTTGGACAGCATAACTATGGCTACACCTTC. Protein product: CASSLDLGQHNYGYTF.

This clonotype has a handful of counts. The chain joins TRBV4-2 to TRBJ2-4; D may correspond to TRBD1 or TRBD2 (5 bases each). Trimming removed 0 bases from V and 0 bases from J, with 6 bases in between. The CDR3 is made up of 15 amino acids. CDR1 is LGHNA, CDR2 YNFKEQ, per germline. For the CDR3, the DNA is TGTGCCAGCAGCCAAGATGGGGGAGCCAAAAACATTCAGTACTTC. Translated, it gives CASSQDGGAKNIQYF.

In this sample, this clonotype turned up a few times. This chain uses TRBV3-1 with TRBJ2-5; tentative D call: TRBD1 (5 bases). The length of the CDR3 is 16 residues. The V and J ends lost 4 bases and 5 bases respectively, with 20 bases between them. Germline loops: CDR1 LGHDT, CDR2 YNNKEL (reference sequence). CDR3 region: CASSPGISILGETQYF. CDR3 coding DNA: TGTGCCAGCAGCCCAGGGATTTCGATCCTAGGGGAGACCCAGTACTTC.

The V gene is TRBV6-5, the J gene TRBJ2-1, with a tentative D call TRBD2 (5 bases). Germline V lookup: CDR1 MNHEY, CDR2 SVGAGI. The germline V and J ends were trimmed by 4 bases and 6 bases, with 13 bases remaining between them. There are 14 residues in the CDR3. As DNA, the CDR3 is TGTGCCAGCAGTTTGGGCGGGCCCCCCAATGAGCAGTTCTTC. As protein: CASSLGGPPNEQFF.

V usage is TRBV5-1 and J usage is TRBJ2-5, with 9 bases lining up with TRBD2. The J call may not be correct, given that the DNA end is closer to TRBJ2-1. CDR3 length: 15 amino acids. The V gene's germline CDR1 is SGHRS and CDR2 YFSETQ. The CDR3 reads CASSLDGSGSHEQFF. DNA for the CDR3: TGCGCCAGCAGCTTGGATGGTAGCGGGAGTCACGAGCAGTTCTTC.

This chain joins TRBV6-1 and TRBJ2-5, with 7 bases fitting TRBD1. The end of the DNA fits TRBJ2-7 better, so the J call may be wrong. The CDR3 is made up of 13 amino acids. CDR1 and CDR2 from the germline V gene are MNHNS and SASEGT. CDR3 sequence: CASRYGQAYEQYF. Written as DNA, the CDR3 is TGTGCCAGCAGATACGGACAGGCCTACGAGCAGTACTTC.

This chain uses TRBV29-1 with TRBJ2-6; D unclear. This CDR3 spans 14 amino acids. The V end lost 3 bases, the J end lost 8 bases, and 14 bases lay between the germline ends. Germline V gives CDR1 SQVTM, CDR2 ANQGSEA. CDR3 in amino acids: CSVEGPDKTNVLTF. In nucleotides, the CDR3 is TGCAGCGTTGAGGGCCCTGACAAAACCAACGTCCTGACTTTC.

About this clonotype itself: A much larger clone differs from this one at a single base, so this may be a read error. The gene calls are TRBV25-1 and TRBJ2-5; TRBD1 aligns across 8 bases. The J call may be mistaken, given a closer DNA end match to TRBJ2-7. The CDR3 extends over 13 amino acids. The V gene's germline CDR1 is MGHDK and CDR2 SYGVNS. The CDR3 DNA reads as TGTGCCAGCAGTGACGGACAGGGCTACGAGCAGTACTTC. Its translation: CASSDGQGYEQYF.

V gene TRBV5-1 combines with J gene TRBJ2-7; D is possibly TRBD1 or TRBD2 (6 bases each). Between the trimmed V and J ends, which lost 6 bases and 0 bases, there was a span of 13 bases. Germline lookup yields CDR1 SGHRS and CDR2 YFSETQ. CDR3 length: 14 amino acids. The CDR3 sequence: CASTPGADSYEQYF. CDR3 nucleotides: TGCGCCAGCACCCCGGGGGCAGACTCCTACGAGCAGTACTTC.

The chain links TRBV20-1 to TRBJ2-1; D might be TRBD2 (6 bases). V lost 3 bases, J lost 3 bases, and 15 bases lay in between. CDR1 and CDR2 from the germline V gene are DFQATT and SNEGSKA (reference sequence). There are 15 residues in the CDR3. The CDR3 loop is CSASFLALHYNEQFF. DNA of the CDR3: TGCAGTGCTAGTTTCCTAGCGCTTCACTACAATGAGCAGTTCTTC.

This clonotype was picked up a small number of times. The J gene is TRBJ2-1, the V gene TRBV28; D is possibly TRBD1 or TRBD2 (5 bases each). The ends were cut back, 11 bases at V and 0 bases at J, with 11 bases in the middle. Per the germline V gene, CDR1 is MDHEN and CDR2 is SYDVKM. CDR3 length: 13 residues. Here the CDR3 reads CAGGPSSYNEQFF. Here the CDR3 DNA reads TGTGCCGGGGGACCAAGCTCCTACAATGAGCAGTTCTTC. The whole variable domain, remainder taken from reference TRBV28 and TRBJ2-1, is DVKVTQSSRYLVKRTGEKVFLECVQDMDHENMFWYRQDPGLGLRLIYFSYDVKMKEKGDIPEGYSVSREKKERFSLILESASTNQTSMYLCAGGPSSYNEQFFGPGTRLTVL.

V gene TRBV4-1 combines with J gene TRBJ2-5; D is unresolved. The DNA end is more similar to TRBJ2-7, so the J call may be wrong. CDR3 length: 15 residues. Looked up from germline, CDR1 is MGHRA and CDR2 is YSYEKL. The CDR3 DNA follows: TGCGCCAGCAGCCAAGAGCAGGCCGAAGCCTACGAGCAGTACTTC. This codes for CASSQEQAEAYEQYF.

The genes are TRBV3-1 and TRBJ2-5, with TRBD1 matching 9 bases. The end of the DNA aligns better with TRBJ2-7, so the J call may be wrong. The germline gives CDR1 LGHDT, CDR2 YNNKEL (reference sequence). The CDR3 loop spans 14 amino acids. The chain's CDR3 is CASSQGDRDYEQYF. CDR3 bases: TGTGCCAGCAGCCAAGGGGACAGGGACTACGAGCAGTACTTC.

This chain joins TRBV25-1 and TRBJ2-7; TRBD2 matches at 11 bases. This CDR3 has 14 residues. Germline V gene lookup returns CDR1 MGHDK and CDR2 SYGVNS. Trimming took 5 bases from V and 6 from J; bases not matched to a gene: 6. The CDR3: CASSLLAGVSEQYF. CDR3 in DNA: TGTGCCAGCAGTTTACTAGCGGGAGTGAGCGAGCAGTACTTC.

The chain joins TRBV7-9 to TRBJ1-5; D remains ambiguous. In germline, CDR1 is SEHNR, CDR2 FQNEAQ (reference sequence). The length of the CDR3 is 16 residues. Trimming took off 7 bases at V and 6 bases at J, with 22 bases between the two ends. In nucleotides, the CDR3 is TGTGCCAGCACCGTTTCCGGGCCAAGCGGTGGTCAGCCCCAGCATTTT. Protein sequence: CASTVSGPSGGQPQHF.

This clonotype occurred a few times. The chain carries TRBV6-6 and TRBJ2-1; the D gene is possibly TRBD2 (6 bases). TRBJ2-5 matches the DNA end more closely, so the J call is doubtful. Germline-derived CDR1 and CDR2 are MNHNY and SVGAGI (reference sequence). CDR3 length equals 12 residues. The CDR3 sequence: CASSAGRETQYF. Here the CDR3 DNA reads TGTGCCAGCAGTGCTGGGAGGGAGACCCAGTACTTC.

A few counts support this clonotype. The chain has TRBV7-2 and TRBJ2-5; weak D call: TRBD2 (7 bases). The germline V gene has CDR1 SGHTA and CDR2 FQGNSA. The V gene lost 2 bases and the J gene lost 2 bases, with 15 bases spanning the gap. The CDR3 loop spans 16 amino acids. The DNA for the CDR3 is TGTGCCAGCAGCTTAAATGGGGGGGCCTTACAAGAGACCCAGTACTTC. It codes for CASSLNGGALQETQYF.

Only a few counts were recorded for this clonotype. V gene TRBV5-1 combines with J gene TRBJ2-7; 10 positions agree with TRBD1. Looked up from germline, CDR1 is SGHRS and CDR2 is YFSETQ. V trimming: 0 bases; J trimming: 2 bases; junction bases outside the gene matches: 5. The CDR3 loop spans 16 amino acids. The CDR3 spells CASSLVWGTGAYEQYF. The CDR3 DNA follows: TGCGCCAGCAGCTTGGTGTGGGGGACAGGGGCCTACGAGCAGTACTTC.